Listed here are 10 T cell receptor beta chains from one sample, sequenced in a study of CD8 T cells in ankylosing spondylitis. A single record per CDR3 protein comes from TCRdb applying MiXCR to the 5' RACE reads. Among about 240,000 distinct CDR3 sequences listed, 8.6% were seen once. The specimen was blood, either unsorted or a sorted T cell fraction (not recorded which). All receptors come from a male donor with ankylosing spondylitis or in good health (not recorded which).

In this sample, this clonotype turned up many times. V gene TRBV5-6 combines with J gene TRBJ2-5; D gene unclear. The CDR3 length is 15 residues. The germline gives CDR1 SGHDT, CDR2 YYEEEE. V was cut by 4 bases and J by 2 bases, with 15 bases left in between. DNA of the CDR3: TGTGCCAGCAGCCCAATAACCGGGCTACAAGAGACCCAGTACTTC. Translated: CASSPITGLQETQYF.

This clonotype was picked up a small number of times. V is TRBV20-1 and J is TRBJ2-3; TRBD2 matches 8 bases. With 1 base clipped from V and 2 bases from J, the junction kept 5 bases outside the gene matches. Germline CDR1 and CDR2: DFQATT and SNEGSKA (reference sequence). The CDR3 covers 15 residues. CDR3 in DNA: TGCAGTGCTAGAGTTTTAGCGGGGCCCACAGATACGCAGTATTTT. It translates to CSARVLAGPTDTQYF.

Ten or more counts support this clonotype. The rearrangement uses TRBV4-3 and TRBJ2-1, with D hard to call. CDR3 length: 15 amino acids. V was clipped by 0 bases and J by 2 bases, with 8 bases between them. The germline gives CDR1 LGHNA, CDR2 YSLEER. The CDR3 nucleotides read TGCGCCAGCAGCCAAGAGTCCGACCCCTACAATGAGCAGTTCTTC. It yields the protein CASSQESDPYNEQFF.

This clonotype was recorded at least ten times. The chain links TRBV10-3 to TRBJ2-5; D is unresolved. Trimming took 0 bases from V and 1 from J, leaving 9 bases between them. There are 15 residues in the CDR3. Germline V gene data show CDR1 as ENHRY and CDR2 as SYGVKD. Here the CDR3 reads CAISESWGTQETQYF. The DNA for the CDR3 is TGTGCCATCAGTGAGTCTTGGGGAACCCAAGAGACCCAGTACTTC.

This clonotype was observed at least ten times. The V and J genes are TRBV20-1 and TRBJ2-1; 13 bases line up with TRBD2. Trimming cost V 6 bases and J 9 bases; bases outside gene matches: 5. Germline CDR1 is DFQATT and CDR2 is SNEGSKA (reference sequence). The CDR3 is made up of 13 amino acids. CDR3 amino acids: CSAGLAGVTEQFF. CDR3 DNA: TGCAGTGCCGGACTAGCGGGAGTAACTGAGCAGTTCTTC.

This clonotype was observed at least ten times. The chain recombines TRBV5-6 with TRBJ1-5; D is unclear. With 0 bases removed from V and 6 bases from J, the gap between germline ends came to 13 bases. Germline CDR1 reads SGHDT; CDR2 reads YYEEEE. CDR3 size: 15 residues. The CDR3 sequence is CASSLGLSNGQPQHF. CDR3 coding DNA: TGTGCCAGCAGCTTGGGCCTGTCGAACGGTCAGCCCCAGCATTTT. The variable domain in full, with the rest retrieved from reference TRBV5-6 and TRBJ1-5, is DAGVTQSPTHLIKTRGQQVTLRCSPKSGHDTVSWYQQALGQGPQFIFQYYEEEERQRGNFPDRFSGHQFPNYSSELNVNALLLGDSALYLCASSLGLSNGQPQHFGDGTRLSIL.

A few counts support this clonotype. This chain links TRBV21-1 with TRBJ2-5; TRBD2 was called by the table and not checked on the DNA. TRBV21-1 is a recognized pseudogene. CDR3 length equals 15 residues. Here the CDR3 DNA reads TGTGCCAGCAGCAAAGCGACTAGCGGGAGAGAGACCCAGTACTTC. As protein: CASSKATSGRETQYF.

This clonotype was counted at least ten times. The chain combines TRBV20-1 with TRBJ2-7; 7 bases fit TRBD2. The CDR3 runs 14 residues. The germline gives CDR1 DFQATT, CDR2 SNEGSKA (reference sequence). Trimming removed 2 bases from V and 5 bases from J; junction bases left unmatched: 9. CDR3 in amino acids: CSARPEGLTHEQYF. For the CDR3, the DNA is TGCAGTGCTAGACCAGAGGGACTAACTCACGAGCAGTACTTC.

This clonotype was recorded many times. This chain joins TRBV5-1 and TRBJ2-7; D is unresolved. The CDR3 has 14 amino acids. V gave up 1 base and J gave up 2 bases, with 10 bases separating them. Germline V gene data show CDR1 as SGHRS and CDR2 as YFSETQ. CDR3 region: CASSLQSPAYEQYF. The CDR3 coding sequence is TGCGCCAGCAGCTTGCAGTCACCAGCCTACGAGCAGTACTTC.

This clonotype was detected a few times. This chain connects TRBV6-1 to TRBJ2-3; TRBD2 aligns across 12 bases. CDR3 size: 16 residues. Germline CDR1 and CDR2: MNHNS and SASEGT. Unmatched junction bases numbered 6, after V lost 6 bases and J lost 2 bases. The DNA for the CDR3 is TGTGCCAGCAGAATTCTAGCGGGAGGGATCACAGATACGCAGTATTTT. The encoded protein is CASRILAGGITDTQYF.